By share, the clone carrying this TCR beta chain ranks as medium-sized. Its antigen remains unidentified. Sorted subsets were CFSE-labeled and cultured roughly five days with allogeneic dendritic cells. This record comes from a study of regulatory dendritic cells for organ transplantation. Profiled with immunoSEQ multiplex PCR; TCRdb holds only in-frame clones, not every one. The sample consists of fewer than 15,000 clones, more than 70% of them appearing once. Sample: naive CD8+ T cells from blood cultured with regulatory dendritic cells. Specified subset: CD45RA+ naive T cells. This TCR derives from a human donor in good health.

The CDR3 here is CASRERGTQYF. As DNA, the CDR3 is TGTGCCAGCAGGGAACGGGGGACCCAGTACTTC. The chain carries TRBV11-2 and TRBJ2-5, with a weak D call TRBD2 (5 bases). The germline V and J ends were trimmed by 6 bases and 7 bases, with 9 bases remaining between them. This CDR3 has 11 residues. CDR1 SGHAT and CDR2 FQNNGV come from the germline V gene. The full variable domain, completed using reference TRBV11-2 and TRBJ2-5, is EAGVAQSPRYKIIEKRQSVAFWCNPISGHATLYWYQQILGQGPKLLIQFQNNGVVDDSQLPKDRFSAERLKGVDSTLKIQPAKLEDSAVYLCASRERGTQYFGPGTRLLVL.